This TCR beta chain was sequenced for a study of OX40 agonist ivuxolimab in advanced cancers. Assay used: immunoSEQ multiplex PCR; TCRdb lists only in-frame clones, some missing. Among tens of thousands of clones listed, about 89% were seen once. The sample here was CD4+ or CD8+ T cells sorted from blood, taken in a trial of the OX40 agonist ivuxolimab. The source is an adult with an advanced solid tumor such as melanoma, head and neck, liver or kidney cancer.

The CDR3 protein is CASRKTGTPGQFF. The DNA of the CDR3 is TGTGCCAGCAGAAAGACCGGGACCCCGGGGCAGTTCTTC. The V and J genes are TRBV25-1 and TRBJ2-1; perhaps D is TRBD1 or TRBD2 (5 bases each). Germline values: CDR1 MGHDK, CDR2 SYGVNS. This CDR3 has 13 residues. Trimming pared 6 bases from V and 12 bases from J, leaving 18 bases between.